What follows are 32 T cell receptor beta chains derived from one specimen sequenced in a study of blood T cells in healthy people across ages. The use of a sample-barcoded 5' primer and a J-beta primer mix characterized a second PCR of about 7 to 12 cycles. TCRdb fed the 5' RACE reads into MiXCR, producing one record per CDR3 protein. The table includes over 600,000 distinct CDR3 sequences, roughly three fifths detected once. Sequencing was carried out using blood. The receptors here all came from a man aged 40-55 years in good health.

On this clonotype itself: This clone may be a read error of a much larger clone one base away. The rearrangement uses TRBV4-1 and TRBJ2-7; 7 bases are shared with TRBD2. CDR1 MGHRA and CDR2 YSYEKL come from the germline V gene. The J segment lost 0 bases and the V segment lost 2 bases, leaving 4 bases of the junction unmatched. CDR3 length: 15 residues. In DNA, the CDR3 is TGCGCCAGCAGCCAAACTAGCGAGGGCTCCTACGAGCAGTACTTC. Translated, it gives CASSQTSEGSYEQYF.

V usage is TRBV6-2 or TRBV6-3 and J usage is TRBJ1-5; TRBD1 matches at 7 bases. This CDR3 has 15 residues. CDR1 is MNHEY and CDR2 is SVGEGT in the germline V gene. J lost 3 bases, V lost 0 bases, and 2 bases had no gene match. This chain's CDR3 is CASSYSTGHNQPQHF. The DNA for the CDR3 is TGTGCCAGCAGTTACTCGACAGGGCACAATCAGCCCCAGCATTTT.

This clonotype was detected only once. The genes are TRBV20-1 and TRBJ2-5, with D maybe TRBD2 (6 bases). The CDR3 covers 13 residues. Germline CDR1 and CDR2: DFQATT and SNEGSKA (reference sequence). CDR3 residues: CSCTRTTNNEQYF. The CDR3 coding sequence is TGCAGCTGTACAAGGACTACGAACAATGAGCAGTACTTC.

The chain employs TRBV5-1 and TRBJ2-5; tentatively, D is TRBD2 (6 bases). Germline V lookup: CDR1 SGHRS, CDR2 YFSETQ. This CDR3 is 15 amino acids long. Trimming took off 2 bases at V and 4 bases at J, with 15 bases between the two ends. The CDR3 loop reads CASSFNVGTLETQYF. The DNA of the CDR3 is TGCGCCAGCAGCTTTAACGTCGGGACTTTAGAGACCCAGTACTTC.

The chain uses TRBV12-3 or TRBV12-4 and TRBJ2-1; 11 positions agree with TRBD2. The CDR3 contains 16 residues. After removal of 2 bases from V and 7 bases from J, the junction contained 7 bases not matched to a gene. The CDR3 nucleotides are TGTGCCAGCAGTTTATTACTAGCGGGGGAGTTTAATGAGCAGTTCTTC. Protein product: CASSLLLAGEFNEQFF.

As for this clonotype: As the CDR3 is not closed by the conserved phenylalanine or tryptophan, this likely results from a read error. The DNA is omitted, as the CDR3 cannot be located on it reliably, and the CDR3 follows TCRdb's listing. J is TRBJ1-1 and V is TRBV6-5; the table gives TRBD1 as D, unverified against the DNA. Germline V gives CDR1 MNHEY, CDR2 SVGAGI. The CDR3 length equals 16 residues, ends included. The CDR3 region is CASSFDPGQGRTEAFI.

The V and J genes are TRBV12-3 or TRBV12-4 and TRBJ1-2, with D tentatively TRBD1 (6 bases). The length of the CDR3 is 14 residues. V dropped 5 bases and J dropped 3 bases, with 13 bases sitting between them. The CDR3 loop is CASSPPDSYYGYTF. CDR3 nucleotide sequence: TGTGCCAGCAGTCCCCCGGACAGTTACTATGGCTACACCTTC.

The rearrangement uses TRBV20-1 and TRBJ2-1; the match to TRBD1 covers 9 bases. The germline V gene has CDR1 DFQATT and CDR2 SNEGSKA (reference sequence). The CDR3 runs 12 residues. V was pared by 6 bases and J by 5 bases, with 2 bases of the junction left unmatched. CDR3 loop: CSARTGDNEQFF. The CDR3 DNA sequence: TGCAGTGCCCGGACAGGGGACAATGAGCAGTTCTTC.

Regarding this clonotype: This may be a read error, as it is one base from a much larger clone. This chain joins TRBV12-3 or TRBV12-4 and TRBJ1-1; D unclear. The CDR3 covers 17 residues. V was pared by 4 bases and J by 3 bases, with 21 bases between. CDR3 residues: CASSYLLGRVRDTEAFF. The DNA for the CDR3 is TGTGCCAGCAGTTACTTACTCGGGCGGGTTAGGGACACTGAAGCTTTCTTT.

The CDR3 reads CASSQQTGRANTEAFF. The CDR3 DNA sequence: TGCGCCAGCAGCCAACAAACCGGGCGGGCGAACACTGAAGCTTTCTTT. The chain recombines TRBV4-3 with TRBJ1-1; D call uncertain. V lost 2 bases, J lost 1 base, and 14 bases lay in between. The CDR3 totals 16 residues. Germline CDR1 and CDR2: LGHNA and YSLEER.

V gene TRBV7-2 combines with J gene TRBJ2-1; D gene uncertain. Deletions cut 5 bases from V and 6 bases from J, with 11 bases between. The germline CDR1 and CDR2 sequences are SGHTA and FQGNSA. The CDR3 runs to 13 residues. CDR3 sequence (DNA): TGTGCCAGCAGCCGCCCCCCCCGCAATGAGCAGTTCTTC. Translated, it gives CASSRPPRNEQFF.

J is TRBJ1-2 and V is TRBV27; no definite D call. Per germline, CDR1 MNHEY and CDR2 SMNVEV (reference sequence). Trimming removed 2 bases at V and 7 bases at J, with 14 bases between. The CDR3 runs to 14 residues. CDR3 in DNA: TGTGCCAGCAGTTTACTAGGGTCGGCAGCTGGCTACACCTTC. Residues: CASSLLGSAAGYTF.

This clonotype was recorded once. V is TRBV5-6 and J is TRBJ2-5; 8 bases are shared with TRBD1. V shed 4 bases, J shed 11 bases, and the junction held 7 bases outside the gene matches. The CDR3 has 12 amino acids. Germline lookup yields CDR1 SGHDT and CDR2 YYEEEE. CDR3 sequence reads: CASSQGRDRQYF. The CDR3 coding sequence is TGTGCCAGCAGCCAGGGCCGGGACAGGCAGTACTTC.

This clonotype was observed a few times. V usage is TRBV7-2 and J usage is TRBJ2-5; D tentatively reads TRBD1 or TRBD2 (6 bases each). The CDR3 contains 14 residues. CDR1 is SGHTA, CDR2 FQGNSA, per germline. The V gene lost 6 bases and the J gene lost 5 bases, with 16 bases spanning the gap. The CDR3 loop is CASRLLGGGETQYF. The CDR3 DNA sequence: TGTGCCAGCAGGCTCTTGGGGGGCGGGGAGACCCAGTACTTC.

This clonotype occurred a few times. The J gene is TRBJ1-1, the V gene TRBV4-3; 7 nucleotides match TRBD1. Germline V CDR1 and CDR2: LGHNA, YSLEER. J gave up 4 bases and V 0 bases, and 5 bases lay outside the gene matches. This CDR3 region has 15 residues. CDR3 nucleotides: TGCGCCAGCAGCCAAGATAACAGGGGATCCACTGAAGCTTTCTTT. This gives the protein CASSQDNRGSTEAFF.

J is TRBJ1-2 and V is TRBV27; TRBD1 matches at 7 bases. Germline loops: CDR1 MNHEY, CDR2 SMNVEV (reference sequence). V was pared by 6 bases and J by 4 bases, with 11 bases of the junction left unmatched. The CDR3 contains 15 residues. This CDR3 is CASSPEGARGYGYTF. The CDR3 DNA follows: TGTGCCAGCAGCCCGGAGGGGGCCAGGGGCTATGGCTACACCTTC.

The chain uses TRBV10-3 and TRBJ2-5; TRBD1 agrees at 9 bases. The DNA end favors TRBJ2-7, so the J call may be wrong. Germline V lookup: CDR1 ENHRY, CDR2 SYGVKD. This CDR3 is built from 14 residues. The CDR3 reads CATRAGTGQFEQYF. For the CDR3, the DNA is TGTGCCACCCGGGCCGGGACAGGGCAATTCGAGCAGTACTTC.

The chain links TRBV10-3 to TRBJ2-5; possible D gene TRBD2, 6 bases. V shed 6 bases and J shed 1 base, with 12 bases lying between them. Germline-derived CDR1 and CDR2 are ENHRY and SYGVKD. The CDR3 covers 14 residues. CDR3 DNA sequence: TGTGCCATCAGGGAGGGAAGATCCCAAGAGACCCAGTACTTC. This codes for CAIREGRSQETQYF.

The chain carries TRBV2 and TRBJ2-7; D is unclear. Germline lookup yields CDR1 SNHLY and CDR2 FYNNEI. This CDR3 spans 12 amino acids. Trimming removed 4 bases from V and 5 bases from J, with 9 bases in between. The CDR3 DNA is TGTGCCAGCAGTGTATCCCGGGACGAGCAGTACTTC. Its translation is CASSVSRDEQYF.

The rearrangement joins TRBV20-1 to TRBJ2-5; D is perhaps TRBD2 (5 bases). Trimming removed 6 bases at V and 5 bases at J, with 16 bases between. There are 13 residues in the CDR3. The V gene's germline CDR1 is DFQATT and CDR2 SNEGSKA (reference sequence). CDR3 amino acids: CSADRVSGETQYF. The CDR3 DNA reads TGCAGTGCAGACCGGGTTTCGGGGGAGACCCAGTACTTC.

This clonotype was recorded a few times. The CDR3 reads CASSLGGAGLGWYEQYF. In DNA, the CDR3 is TGTGCCAGCAGCTTAGGGGGGGCAGGCTTGGGGTGGTACGAGCAGTACTTC. The chain has TRBV7-8 and TRBJ2-7; either TRBD1 or TRBD2 may fit D (6 bases each). Germline loops: CDR1 SGHVS, CDR2 FQNEAQ. This CDR3 region has 17 residues. Trimming removed 1 base at V and 4 bases at J, with 20 bases between. Together with reference TRBV7-8 and TRBJ2-7, the CDR3 gives the full variable domain: GAGVSQSPRYKVAKRGQDVALRCDPISGHVSLFWYQQALGQGPEFLTYFQNEAQLDKSGLPSDRFFAERPEGSVSTLKIQRTQQEDSAVYLCASSLGGAGLGWYEQYFGPGTRLTVT.

This clonotype showed up just a few times. This chain uses TRBV11-2 with TRBJ2-6, with D perhaps given as TRBD1 or TRBD2 (5 bases each). V lost 1 base and J lost 3, with 13 bases in between. Germline V lookup: CDR1 SGHAT, CDR2 FQNNGV. The CDR3 totals 17 residues. Here the CDR3 DNA reads TGTGCCAGCAGCTTAGTCCGAGGGGCTAATGGGGCCAACGTCCTGACTTTC. Amino acids: CASSLVRGANGANVLTF.

A few counts support this clonotype. The genes are TRBV27 and TRBJ1-5; 7 bases fit TRBD1. CDR3 size: 14 residues. The V gene's germline CDR1 is MNHEY and CDR2 SMNVEV (reference sequence). The V and J ends lost 6 bases and 2 bases, in that order; junction bases with no gene match: 4. CDR3 region: CASRRQGGNQPQHF. The CDR3 DNA sequence: TGTGCCAGCAGGCGGCAGGGGGGCAATCAGCCCCAGCATTTT.

The chain is built from TRBV7-2 and TRBJ1-2; TRBD1 is a possible D gene (6 bases). The CDR3 loop spans 16 amino acids. Germline values: CDR1 SGHTA, CDR2 FQGNSA. V was clipped by 6 bases and J by 1 base, with 18 bases between them. DNA for the CDR3: TGTGCCAGCAGTCAGGGGACACTCCTCTATAACTATGGCTACACCTTC. Its translation: CASSQGTLLYNYGYTF.

V and J are TRBV20-1 and TRBJ2-7; 7 bases map to TRBD2. The better agreement between TRBJ2-5 and the DNA end casts doubt on the J call. This CDR3 spans 13 amino acids. CDR1 and CDR2 from the germline V gene are DFQATT and SNEGSKA (reference sequence). In DNA, the CDR3 is TGCAGTGCTAGAGTGGGGGGGAGGGAGACCCAGTACTTC. Translated: CSARVGGRETQYF.

The chain combines TRBV4-1 with TRBJ1-6; D is undetermined. Trimming left V 0 bases short and J 10 bases short, with 10 bases between. The CDR3 runs to 14 residues. Germline values: CDR1 MGHRA, CDR2 YSYEKL. CDR3 bases: TGCGCCAGCAGCCAAGAGTCGGCCTCCTCACCCCTCCACTTT. This sequence encodes CASSQESASSPLHF.

The chain links TRBV28 to TRBJ1-5; possibly TRBD1 for D (6 bases). CDR1 and CDR2 (germline): MDHEN, SYDVKM. Trimming took 6 bases from V and 4 from J, leaving 19 bases between them. The CDR3 extends over 16 amino acids. CDR3 residues: CASRLRDVGGNQPQHF. DNA of the CDR3: TGTGCCAGCAGACTCCGGGACGTAGGGGGGAATCAGCCCCAGCATTTT.

The chain carries TRBV20-1 and TRBJ2-4; 8 bases map to TRBD1. The DNA end favors TRBJ2-7, so the J call may be wrong. The CDR3 has 15 residues. Germline V gives CDR1 DFQATT, CDR2 SNEGSKA (reference sequence). CDR3 region: CSASRPGTGLYEQYF. The CDR3 DNA reads TGCAGTGCTAGCCGCCCCGGGACAGGTCTGTACGAGCAGTACTTC.

In this sample, this clonotype turned up a few times. The J gene is TRBJ2-7, the V gene TRBV6-5, with TRBD1 identical over 9 bases. The germline V gene has CDR1 MNHEY and CDR2 SVGAGI. The CDR3 runs 15 residues. The trim removed 6 bases at V and 4 bases at J, leaving 10 bases unmatched. The CDR3 nucleotides read TGTGCCAGCAGATCCGGACAGGGGCTTTTTTACGAGCAGTACTTC. The encoded protein is CASRSGQGLFYEQYF.

The chain joins TRBV28 to TRBJ2-7, with 8 bases matching TRBD1. V dropped 9 bases and J dropped 3; count of bases not matched to a gene: 7. This CDR3 has 13 residues. Germline CDR1 MDHEN, CDR2 SYDVKM. The CDR3 DNA follows: TGTGCCAGGGACGACAGGGGCCTCTACGAGCAGTACTTC. Translation gives CARDDRGLYEQYF.

The chain carries TRBV4-1 and TRBJ1-4; perhaps TRBD1 as D (5 bases). Trimming pared 6 bases from V and 4 bases from J, leaving 9 bases between. This CDR3 has 13 amino acids. The germline V gene encodes CDR1 MGHRA and CDR2 YSYEKL. The CDR3 spells CASRVQGNEKLFF. CDR3 bases: TGCGCCAGCAGAGTTCAGGGTAATGAAAAACTGTTTTTT.

This sequence joins TRBV5-1 and TRBJ1-5; D call uncertain. Trimming left V 4 bases short and J 4 bases short, with 15 bases between. The germline gives CDR1 SGHRS, CDR2 YFSETQ. This CDR3 has 15 amino acids. For the CDR3, the DNA is TGCGCCAGCAGCGAAGGATCAGCATCTAATCAGCCCCAGCATTTT. It translates to CASSEGSASNQPQHF.